The 22 T cell receptor beta chains below all came from one sample that was sequenced in a study of blood T cell repertoires in COVID-19. The data were produced by immunoSEQ multiplex PCR, yet TCRdb's version contains in-frame clones alone and is incomplete. The sample lists 91,000 or so clones, 87% seen once, with just over 15% in the top ten. The sample consisted of peripheral blood. The source of these receptors is a human donor in a cohort sampled during active COVID-19.

The V call is TRBV24-1, the J call TRBJ2-3; 7 nucleotides align to TRBD2. There are 16 residues in the CDR3. CDR1 and CDR2 (germline): KGHDR, SFDVKD. V shed 3 bases and J 4 bases; nucleotides not matched to a gene: 9. The CDR3 coding sequence is TGTGCCACCAGTGATCCAGGACTAGTCGGACCAGATACGCAGTATTTT. Amino acid sequence: CATSDPGLVGPDTQYF.

The chain carries TRBV19 and TRBJ1-2; D might be TRBD1 (6 bases). Trimming removed 4 bases at V and 8 bases at J, with 14 bases between. The CDR3 has 13 residues. The germline V gene has CDR1 LNHDA and CDR2 SQIVND (reference sequence). The CDR3, as DNA: TGTGCCAGTAGTACCGGACAGACGGGGGGCTACACCTTC. Amino acid sequence: CASSTGQTGGYTF.

The chain combines TRBV3-1 (or the pseudogene TRBV3-2) with TRBJ2-5; perhaps TRBD1 as D (6 bases). Looked up from germline, CDR1 is LGHDT and CDR2 is YNNKEL (reference sequence). CDR3 length: 17 residues. V was cut by 1 base and J by 0 bases, with 15 bases left in between. CDR3 nucleotide sequence: TGTGCCAGCAGCCAAGGCCCTCAACAGGGTTACCAAGAGACCCAGTACTTC. This encodes CASSQGPQQGYQETQYF.

The gene calls are TRBV4-3 and TRBJ2-2, with TRBD2 matching 11 bases. V shed 0 bases, J shed 2 bases, and the junction held 11 bases outside the gene matches. Germline loops: CDR1 LGHNA, CDR2 YSLEER. This CDR3 has 20 residues. The CDR3, as DNA: TGCGCCAGCAGCCAAGATGGGGGGGTTCGACTAGCGGGAAACACCGGGGAGCTGTTTTTT. It codes for CASSQDGGVRLAGNTGELFF.

The chain joins TRBV2 to TRBJ2-5; a possible D gene is TRBD1 (5 bases). The CDR3 length is 14 residues. The V gene's germline CDR1 is SNHLY and CDR2 FYNNEI. The ends were cut back, 6 bases at V and 1 base at J, with 12 bases in the middle. The CDR3 coding sequence is TGTGCCAGCAGGGAATGGACACTCCAAGAGACCCAGTACTTC. It codes for CASREWTLQETQYF.

J is TRBJ2-3 and V is TRBV27, with D perhaps TRBD1 (6 bases). The V end was cut by 0 bases, the J end by 2 bases, with 15 bases between. The V gene's germline CDR1 is MNHEY and CDR2 SMNVEV (reference sequence). This CDR3 comprises 17 residues. In nucleotides, the CDR3 is TGTGCCAGCAGTTTATCTAAGAAAGGGGGATTCACAGATACGCAGTATTTT. It codes for CASSLSKKGGFTDTQYF.

The V gene is TRBV30, the J gene TRBJ2-5; D unclear. V was cut by 5 bases and J by 0 bases, with 7 bases left in between. CDR1 and CDR2 (germline): GTSNPN, SVGIG (reference sequence). The CDR3 runs to 12 residues. CDR3 DNA sequence: TGTGCCTGGTCGTATAACCAAGAGACCCAGTACTTC. It translates to CAWSYNQETQYF.

This clone has just one count. CDR3 nucleotide sequence: TGTGCCAGCAGCTTAGTTGGGGGAGGGAGCACAGATACGCAGTATTTT. It yields the protein CASSLVGGGSTDTQYF. The J gene is TRBJ2-3, the V gene TRBV13; TRBD2 matches 7 bases. The CDR3 has 16 amino acids. After removal of 1 base from V and 0 bases from J, the junction contained 4 bases not matched to a gene. Germline CDR1 and CDR2: PRHDT and FYEKMQ (reference sequence).

V usage is TRBV5-1 and J usage is TRBJ1-1, with 7 bases identical to TRBD1. This CDR3 spans 14 amino acids. V gave up 4 bases and J gave up 1 base; unmatched junction bases: 4. Germline lookup yields CDR1 SGHRS and CDR2 YFSETQ. CDR3 sequence (DNA): TGCGCCAGCAGCATGGGGACAGCGAACACTGAAGCTTTCTTT. It yields the protein CASSMGTANTEAFF. The variable domain in full, completed from reference TRBV5-1 and TRBJ1-1, reads KAGVTQTPRYLIKTRGQQVTLSCSPISGHRSVSWYQQTPGQGLQFLFEYFSETQRNKGNFPGRFSGRQFSNSRSEMNVSTLELGDSALYLCASSMGTANTEAFFGQGTRLTVV.

The chain is built from TRBV18 and TRBJ2-7, with D maybe TRBD1 (6 bases). The CDR3 loop spans 14 amino acids. The V end lost 3 bases, the J end lost 9 bases, and 18 bases lay between the germline ends. From germline, CDR1 is KGHSH and CDR2 LQKENI. CDR3 in amino acids: CASSPWRQESGQYF. CDR3 coding DNA: TGTGCCAGCTCACCTTGGCGACAGGAGTCTGGGCAGTACTTC.

The chain recombines TRBV12-3 or TRBV12-4 with TRBJ1-1; the D gene is possibly TRBD1 (5 bases). Deletions cut 4 bases from V and 1 base from J, with 7 bases between. This CDR3 spans 13 amino acids. The CDR3 here is CASSSTENTEAFF. CDR3 DNA: TGTGCCAGCAGTTCGACAGAGAACACTGAAGCTTTCTTT.

The J gene is TRBJ1-1, the V gene TRBV11-1; D is undetermined. CDR1 and CDR2 (germline): SGHAT, FQDESV (reference sequence). The germline V and J ends were trimmed by 6 bases and 0 bases, with 11 bases remaining between them. CDR3 size: 14 residues. The CDR3 DNA is TGTGCCAGCAGTTACTCGAGCATGAACACTGAAGCTTTCTTT. This encodes CASSYSSMNTEAFF.

The chain carries TRBV6-5 and TRBJ2-7; TRBD1 might be the D (6 bases). V lost 6 bases and J lost 6, with 9 bases in between. Per germline, CDR1 MNHEY and CDR2 SVGAGI. The CDR3 loop spans 11 amino acids. Here the CDR3 reads CASRQGPEQYF. The DNA for the CDR3 is TGTGCCAGCAGACAGGGTCCCGAGCAGTACTTC.

A remark on this clone: The junction departs from germline at one end; a sequencing error may be responsible. This chain connects TRBV7-3 to TRBJ2-1; the match to TRBD2 covers 11 bases. The CDR3 spans 16 residues. Germline V gives CDR1 SGHTA, CDR2 FQGTGA. In DNA form, the CDR3 reads TGTGTCAGCAGCTTATGGGCTAGCGGGGGGCTGAATGAGCAGTTCTTC. It is translated as CVSSLWASGGLNEQFF.

V is TRBV5-1 and J is TRBJ1-2; D is unresolved. The ends were cut back, 0 bases at V and 8 bases at J, with 17 bases in the middle. Per the germline V gene, CDR1 is SGHRS and CDR2 is YFSETQ. The CDR3 covers 15 residues. CDR3 protein: CASSLDPIAPGGYTF. In DNA form, the CDR3 reads TGCGCCAGCAGCTTGGACCCCATAGCGCCGGGCGGCTACACCTTC.

This clone has more than one count but fewer than ten. This chain links TRBV9 with TRBJ1-1; no definite D call. The CDR3 is 14 residues long. V lost 3 bases, J lost 0 bases, and 9 bases lay in between. Germline values: CDR1 SGDLS, CDR2 YYNGEE. The CDR3 is CASSGTGLNTEAFF. For the CDR3, the DNA is TGTGCCAGCAGCGGGACGGGGTTGAACACTGAAGCTTTCTTT.

This rearrangement joins TRBV6-1 to TRBJ1-1, with unresolved D. Trimming stripped 0 bases from V and 1 base from J, with 12 bases between. CDR3 length equals 16 residues. Germline values: CDR1 MNHNS, CDR2 SASEGT. The CDR3 loop is CASSEALGMGNTEAFF. The CDR3 DNA reads TGTGCCAGCAGTGAAGCCCTAGGAATGGGGAACACTGAAGCTTTCTTT.

The chain recombines TRBV5-4 with TRBJ1-2; TRBD1 matches 7 bases. From germline, CDR1 is SGHNT and CDR2 YYREEE (reference sequence). Unmatched junction bases numbered 5, after V lost 2 bases and J lost 4 bases. This CDR3 has 14 residues. CDR3: CASSLPTGIYGYTF. DNA of the CDR3: TGTGCCAGCAGCTTACCGACAGGGATCTATGGCTACACCTTC. Combining the CDR3 with reference TRBV5-4 and TRBJ1-2 gives the whole variable domain ETGVTQSPTHLIKTRGQQVTLRCSSQSGHNTVSWYQQALGQGPQFIFQYYREEENGRGNFPPRFSGLQFPNYSSELNVNALELDDSALYLCASSLPTGIYGYTFGSGTRLTVV.

This chain joins TRBV5-1 and TRBJ2-3; tentative D call: TRBD2 (6 bases). Germline V lookup: CDR1 SGHRS, CDR2 YFSETQ. V gave up 6 bases and J gave up 5 bases, with 16 bases separating them. The CDR3 runs 14 residues. The CDR3 coding sequence is TGCGCCAGCAAAGCGGGCCAGGAGATAGATACGCAGTATTTT. Its translation is CASKAGQEIDTQYF.

The V gene is TRBV15, the J gene TRBJ2-7, with 10 bases that match TRBD2. The V gene end was trimmed by 3 bases and the J gene end by 3 bases; junction bases not matched to a gene: 2. This CDR3 comprises 14 residues. Germline V CDR1 and CDR2: LNHNV, YYDKDF (reference sequence). The CDR3 sequence: CATSSSGGIYEQYF. CDR3 DNA: TGTGCCACCAGCAGTAGCGGGGGGATCTACGAGCAGTACTTC.

The CDR3 loop is CATSDPTGGEQAFF. DNA of the CDR3: TGTGCCACCAGTGACCCGACAGGGGGGGAGCAAGCTTTCTTT. This chain joins TRBV24-1 and TRBJ1-1; the match to TRBD1 covers 9 bases. Germline values: CDR1 KGHDR, CDR2 SFDVKD. V shed 4 bases and J 9 bases; nucleotides not matched to a gene: 8. This CDR3 has 14 amino acids.

CDR3: CASSESRDRPYDYGYTF. The CDR3 nucleotides read TGTGCCAGCAGTGAAAGCAGGGACAGGCCCTATGACTATGGCTACACCTTC. The genes are TRBV2 and TRBJ1-2, with TRBD1 matching over 8 bases. Germline V gene sequence: CDR1 SNHLY, CDR2 FYNNEI. V shed 2 bases, J shed 3 bases, and the junction held 11 bases outside the gene matches. The CDR3 totals 17 residues.